This is a list of T cell receptor beta chains from one sample in a study of blood T cell repertoires in COVID-19. TCRdb's copy holds only in-frame clones and misses some; the assay was immunoSEQ multiplex PCR. This sample yields 100,000 to 150,000 clones, of which 85% to 90% are seen a single time; 6.6% belongs to the top ten. Sequencing was done on a sample of peripheral blood. The source is a man aged 80 or over with active or convalescent COVID-19. Both conserved end residues are part of each CDR3. The D gene is left open where the match is weak. A clone size is listed for some rows: how often the clone was seen (once, few, many), or a class if it is expanded.

j_call,clone_size,d_call,v_call,cdr3_aa,cdr3_nt
TRBJ2-7,-,-,TRBV12-3/TRBV12-4,CASSTQGYEQYF,TGTGCCAGCAGCACACAGGGCTACGAGCAGTACTTC
TRBJ2-1,once,-,TRBV28,CASSSPEEVYNEQFF,TGTGCCAGCAGTTCACCCGAGGAAGTTTACAATGAGCAGTTCTTC
TRBJ2-1,-,-,TRBV5-6,CASSLAGSNEQFF,TGTGCCAGCAGCTTGGCCGGGAGTAATGAGCAGTTCTTC
TRBJ1-6,-,-,TRBV7-2,CASSLLKNSPLHF,TGTGCCAGCAGCTTACTAAAGAATTCACCCCTCCACTTT
TRBJ2-2,-,-,TRBV29-1,CSVERRAGGGLFF,TGCAGCGTTGAAAGGAGGGCAGGGGGAGGGCTGTTTTTT
TRBJ1-2,-,TRBD1,TRBV5-6,CASSLGTGGSSYGYTF,TGTGCCAGCAGCTTGGGGACAGGGGGCTCCTCCTATGGCTACACCTTC
TRBJ2-7,-,TRBD2,TRBV10-3,CATQAGELYEQYF,TGTGCCACCCAAGCGGGAGAACTCTACGAGCAGTACTTC
TRBJ1-5,-,-,TRBV24-1,CATSDGDQPQHF,TGTGCCACCAGTGACGGTGATCAGCCCCAGCATTTT
TRBJ1-2,once,-,TRBV18,CASSPTETYGYTF,TGTGCCAGCTCACCGACAGAAACCTATGGCTACACCTTC
TRBJ2-7,-,TRBD1,TRBV10-3,CAISEKTGGSYEQYF,TGTGCCATCAGTGAGAAGACAGGGGGGTCCTACGAGCAGTACTTC
TRBJ2-5,-,TRBD2,TRBV5-4,CASSLGGGARETQYF,TGTGCCAGCAGCTTGGGCGGGGGGGCCCGAGAGACCCAGTACTTC
TRBJ2-5,once,-,TRBV7-8,CASRRGQSETQYF,TGTGCCAGCAGGCGAGGACAGTCGGAGACCCAGTACTTC
TRBJ1-2,-,TRBD1,TRBV3-1/TRBV3-2,CASSQDGQGWGYTF,TGTGCCAGCAGCCAAGACGGACAGGGGTGGGGCTACACCTTC
TRBJ2-5,once,-,TRBV7-3,CASSLDPGPQETQYF,TGTGCCAGCAGCTTAGACCCAGGTCCGCAAGAGACCCAGTACTTC
TRBJ2-5,-,-,TRBV3-1/TRBV3-2,CASSQDNTGEETQYF,TGTGCCAGCAGCCAAGATAATACGGGAGAAGAGACCCAGTACTTC
TRBJ2-1,once,-,TRBV11-3,CASSLHGLANEQFF,TGTGCCAGCAGCTTACACGGGCTAGCGAATGAGCAGTTCTTC
TRBJ2-3,-,TRBD2,TRBV27,CASSFPVLRETGDTQYF,TGTGCCAGCAGTTTCCCGGTGTTGCGGGAGACCGGAGATACGCAGTATTTT
TRBJ2-3,-,-,TRBV28,CASSTGPRTDTQYF,TGTGCCAGCAGTACAGGGCCCCGCACAGATACGCAGTATTTT
TRBJ1-2,-,-,TRBV28,CASSLPRGNYGYTF,TGTGCCAGCAGTTTGCCAAGAGGGAACTATGGCTACACCTTC
TRBJ1-6,once,TRBD1,TRBV5-3,CARSLAGTGYSPLHF,TGTGCCAGAAGCTTGGCCGGGACAGGGTATTCACCCCTCCACTTT
TRBJ1-1,-,-,TRBV29-1,CSVLPSDSEAFF,TGCAGCGTTCTCCCTTCCGACAGTGAAGCTTTCTTT
TRBJ2-2,-,TRBD2,TRBV7-3,CASSLLAGGPASTGELFF,TGTGCCAGCAGCTTGTTAGCGGGAGGGCCAGCGTCCACCGGGGAGCTGTTTTTT
TRBJ1-4,-,-,TRBV30,CAWSPRGSKNEKLFF,TGTGCCTGGAGCCCACGGGGGTCCAAGAATGAAAAACTGTTTTTT
TRBJ2-7,-,TRBD1,TRBV5-1,CASSLRQGASGEQYF,TGCGCCAGCAGCTTGAGACAGGGGGCATCGGGCGAGCAGTACTTC
TRBJ2-1,once,-,TRBV6-5,CASIRDTFKEQFF,TGTGCCAGCATACGAGACACCTTCAAGGAGCAGTTCTTC
TRBJ2-1,-,-,TRBV5-1,CASSSYSSSLVQFF,TGCGCCAGCAGCTCGTACTCTAGTTCTCTCGTTCAGTTCTTC
TRBJ1-5,few,-,TRBV28,CASSVGGSDQPQHF,TGTGCCAGCAGTGTAGGGGGTTCTGATCAGCCCCAGCATTTT
TRBJ2-7,once,-,TRBV10-3,CAIRDSPYEQYF,TGTGCCATCAGGGACAGTCCCTACGAGCAGTACTTC
TRBJ1-2,-,-,TRBV25-1,CASSEYESGLRSGYTF,TGTGCCAGCAGTGAATATGAGTCAGGGCTTCGGTCTGGCTACACCTTC
TRBJ2-5,-,TRBD2,TRBV7-9,CASSLVRGVKETQYF,TGTGCCAGCAGCTTAGTGCGGGGGGTCAAAGAGACCCAGTACTTC
TRBJ1-3,-,TRBD1,TRBV7-8,CASSQTGSGNTIYF,TGTGCCAGCAGCCAGACAGGGTCTGGAAACACCATATATTTT
TRBJ1-1,-,-,TRBV15,CATGSNVNTEAFF,TGTGCCACCGGCTCCAACGTGAACACTGAAGCTTTCTTT
TRBJ1-4,-,TRBD1,TRBV3-1/TRBV3-2,CASSSRDSTTNEKLFF,TGTGCCAGCAGCTCCCGGGACAGCACAACTAATGAAAAACTGTTTTTT
TRBJ1-6,-,TRBD1,TRBV28,CASSSGQVNNSPLHF,TGTGCCAGCAGTTCCGGACAGGTGAATAATTCACCCCTCCACTTT
TRBJ2-7,once,-,TRBV3-1/TRBV3-2,CASSPLAVSYEQYF,TGTGCCAGCAGCCCGTTGGCGGTTTCCTACGAGCAGTACTTC
TRBJ1-5,-,-,TRBV7-8,CASSLQGGNSNQPQHF,TGTGCCAGCAGCTTACAGGGCGGTAATAGCAATCAGCCCCAGCATTTT
TRBJ1-2,-,TRBD1,TRBV4-1,CASRRPGQGGGYTF,TGCGCCAGCAGAAGACCGGGACAGGGTGGCGGCTACACCTTC
TRBJ2-5,-,TRBD2,TRBV6-4,CAPLAGGGLAQETQYF,TGTGCCCCCCTGGCGGGGGGCGGGCTCGCCCAAGAGACCCAGTACTTC
TRBJ1-6,once,-,TRBV28,CAGGSSYNSPLHF,TGTGCCGGGGGCAGCTCCTATAATTCACCCCTCCACTTT
TRBJ1-6,-,-,TRBV7-3,CASSSGTMANSPLHF,TGTGCCAGCAGCTCCGGGACAATGGCCAATTCACCCCTCCACTTT
TRBJ1-2,-,-,TRBV2,CAGGEMASTNYGYTF,TGTGCAGGGGGGGAAATGGCGAGTACTAACTATGGCTACACCTTC
TRBJ2-3,-,TRBD2,TRBV27,CASSPGGWAPQDITDTQYF,TGTGCCAGCAGCCCGGGGGGGTGGGCTCCGCAAGATATCACAGATACGCAGTATTTT
TRBJ1-2,-,-,TRBV27,CASWRDGTPSGYGYTF,TGTGCCAGCTGGCGGGACGGAACTCCGAGCGGGTATGGCTACACCTTC
TRBJ2-3,-,TRBD2,TRBV5-1,CASSPRGTSGPSTDTQYF,TGCGCCAGCAGCCCCCGCGGGACTAGCGGACCGTCCACAGATACGCAGTATTTT
TRBJ2-7,-,TRBD1,TRBV19,CASSPLGRGYEQYF,TGTGCCAGTAGCCCCCTGGGCAGGGGGTACGAGCAGTACTTC
TRBJ2-7,few,TRBD1,TRBV6-2/TRBV6-3,CASSRPPGTGVSEQYF,TGTGCCAGCAGCAGACCGCCAGGGACAGGGGTTAGCGAGCAGTACTTC
TRBJ1-5,-,-,TRBV18,CASSPKGDQPQHF,TGTGCCAGCTCTCCGAAGGGGGATCAGCCCCAGCATTTT
TRBJ2-1,-,TRBD1,TRBV6-2/TRBV6-3,CASSSRAGTGGNEQFF,TGTGCCAGCAGTTCCAGAGCCGGGACAGGGGGGAATGAGCAGTTCTTC
TRBJ2-1,-,TRBD2,TRBV20-1,CSASTSGGPYNEQFF,TGCAGTGCTAGTACTAGCGGGGGCCCCTACAATGAGCAGTTCTTC
TRBJ2-3,-,TRBD2,TRBV5-4,CASSSPGLANGDTQYF,TGTGCCAGCAGCTCTCCGGGACTAGCGAATGGAGATACGCAGTATTTT
TRBJ2-7,-,TRBD2,TRBV5-1,CASSARTSGRGYEQYF,TGCGCCAGCAGCGCAAGGACTAGCGGGAGGGGTTACGAGCAGTACTTC
TRBJ2-2,-,TRBD1,TRBV19,CASSTLRTGTNTGELFF,TGTGCCAGTAGTACCCTAAGGACAGGGACGAACACCGGGGAGCTGTTTTTT